The clone carrying this T cell receptor beta chain showed up just once. No antigen is known for it. It was across several immunoSEQ plates that each subset's genomic DNA was evenly split. Sequencing was performed with immunoSEQ multiplex PCR; in TCRdb, only in-frame clones are kept and a portion is missing. The table lists a few million clones, approximately 92% of them singletons, with around 0.14% in the top ten. This entry is derived from a study of shared clonotypes between healthy human individuals. Findings and limits, study-wide: In general, naive subsets displayed greater estimated richness than memory subsets did.

CDR3 length equals 16 residues. Trimming left V 2 bases short and J 0 bases short, with 14 bases between. Germline V gives CDR1 SGDLS, CDR2 YYNGEE. The source is a man aged 18 to 30 in good health. The sample consisted of naive CD4+ T cells sorted from blood. Indicated subset: CD45RA+ positively selected. This rearrangement joins TRBV9 to TRBJ1-2; maybe TRBD1 (5 bases). The CDR3 sequence is CASSVSERGSNYGYTF. As DNA, the CDR3 is TGTGCCAGCAGCGTCAGTGAAAGGGGCTCTAACTATGGCTACACCTTC. The full variable domain, with the rest looked up from reference TRBV9 and TRBJ1-2, is DSGVTQTPKHLITATGQRVTLRCSPRSGDLSVYWYQQSLDQGLQFLIQYYNGEERAKGNILERFSAQQFPDLHSELNLSSLELGDSALYFCASSVSERGSNYGYTFGSGTRLTVV.